Below, 10 T cell receptor beta chains from the same sample are listed, as sequenced in a study of T cell responses to AZD1222 COVID-19 vaccine listed by TCRdb under 2021. Library generation was performed with the immunoSEQ multiplex PCR assay. The table comes from immuneACCESS by way of TCRdb, which keeps in-frame sequences with V and J called. Part of the clones is missing from these tables; in studies checked, under half for an unresolved V gene and the rest for unknown reasons. The table for this sample lists over 95,000 clones; 85% to 90% of them were counted only once. Approximately 16% of the sample is taken by the ten largest. Read against the paper, the sample's time point label means: about 28 days (+/-7) after the second vaccine dose. Material: peripheral blood, obtained 28 days after the second AZD1222 dose. The receptors shown here come from an adult who received the AZD1222 COVID-19 vaccine.

The chain is built from TRBV4-1 and TRBJ1-4, with D possibly matching TRBD1 (5 bases). V was shortened by 4 bases and J by 8 bases, with 14 bases between the two germline ends. The CDR3 is 14 amino acids. Looked up from germline, CDR1 is MGHRA and CDR2 is YSYEKL. CDR3 coding DNA: TGCGCCAGCAGCCCTCGTGGAGGGGTCGAAAAACTGTTTTTT. Translation: CASSPRGGVEKLFF.

V gene TRBV28 combines with J gene TRBJ1-2; 8 bases match TRBD1. CDR1 and CDR2 from the germline V gene are MDHEN and SYDVKM. Unmatched junction bases numbered 19, after V lost 6 bases and J lost 7 bases. This CDR3 comprises 17 residues. Written as DNA, the CDR3 is TGTGCCAGCAGCCCTCCCGGACAGGGTCGTGGTGGAAGTGGCTACACCTTC. Translation: CASSPPGQGRGGSGYTF.

The chain uses TRBV9 and TRBJ1-2; perhaps TRBD1 as D (5 bases). This CDR3 spans 15 amino acids. Germline V gene lookup returns CDR1 SGDLS and CDR2 YYNGEE. The V and J ends lost 0 bases and 8 bases respectively, with 17 bases between them. The CDR3 nucleotides read TGTGCCAGCAGCGTAGACCCAGGTGGGGGGGTAGGCTACACCTTC. Its protein is CASSVDPGGGVGYTF. Filled out from reference TRBV9 and TRBJ1-2, the complete variable domain reads DSGVTQTPKHLITATGQRVTLRCSPRSGDLSVYWYQQSLDQGLQFLIQYYNGEERAKGNILERFSAQQFPDLHSELNLSSLELGDSALYFCASSVDPGGGVGYTFGSGTRLTVV.

The chain joins TRBV6-5 to TRBJ1-2; 11 nucleotides match TRBD1. The V and J ends lost 5 bases and 8 bases, in that order; junction bases with no gene match: 7. This CDR3 comprises 14 residues. Germline V gene sequence: CDR1 MNHEY, CDR2 SVGAGI. CDR3 region: CASSPRTGGVGYTF. DNA for the CDR3: TGTGCCAGCAGTCCCCGGACAGGGGGCGTCGGCTACACCTTC.

The V gene is TRBV10-3, the J gene TRBJ2-7, with 8 nucleotides matching TRBD2. This CDR3 comprises 14 residues. V lost 8 bases to trimming and J lost 0 bases; unmatched junction nucleotides: 6. From germline, CDR1 is ENHRY and CDR2 SYGVKD. The CDR3 region has the DNA TGTGCCATCCATAGCGGGGCCTACTCCTACGAGCAGTACTTC. Its protein product is CAIHSGAYSYEQYF.

The V gene is TRBV12-5, the J gene TRBJ1-1; D is uncertain. This CDR3 region has 14 residues. CDR1 is LGHNT and CDR2 is FRNRAP in the germline V gene. CDR3 sequence reads: CASLRTDPRGEAFF. CDR3 bases: TGTGCGTCACTCAGAACGGATCCCAGAGGTGAAGCTTTCTTT.

This chain connects TRBV10-1 to TRBJ2-7; D possibly corresponds to TRBD1 (6 bases). The CDR3 is 15 amino acids. Trimming shortened V by 3 bases and J by 5 bases, and 17 bases separated the two germline ends. The germline V gene encodes CDR1 WNHNN and CDR2 SYGVQD (reference sequence). DNA of the CDR3: TGCGCCAGCAGTGAAGTCGCGACAGGAGCCAACGAGCAGTACTTC. Amino acid sequence: CASSEVATGANEQYF.

The chain employs TRBV7-8 and TRBJ2-7, with TRBD2 as a possible D gene (8 bases). V dropped 0 bases and J dropped 3 bases, with 18 bases sitting between them. Germline V gives CDR1 SGHVS, CDR2 FQNEAQ. This CDR3 comprises 17 residues. CDR3 DNA sequence: TGTGCCAGCAGCTTAGCCGTTGGTAGCGGGACAGACTACGAGCAGTACTTC. As protein: CASSLAVGSGTDYEQYF.

The chain links TRBV5-6 to TRBJ2-2, with D possibly being TRBD1 (6 bases). The CDR3 is 19 residues long. V was shortened by 6 bases and J by 0 bases, with 24 bases between the two germline ends. Looked up from germline, CDR1 is SGHDT and CDR2 is YYEEEE. The CDR3 sequence is CASTIFPGTLGTNTGELFF. The CDR3 DNA follows: TGTGCCAGCACGATATTCCCCGGGACACTCGGTACGAACACCGGGGAGCTGTTTTTT.

A word on this clone: The junction and the germline gene differ at one end; a read error may be behind it. The rearrangement uses TRBV30 and TRBJ1-1, with D unclear. Germline loops: CDR1 GTSNPN, CDR2 SVGIG (reference sequence). This CDR3 is built from 15 residues. CDR3 DNA sequence: TGTGCCTGGAGTGTACTCGTAGGCGGTGGAGGTGGATTGATCTTT. It yields the protein CAWSVLVGGGGGLIF. Complete variable domain (other parts from reference TRBV30 and TRBJ1-1): SQTIHQWPATLVQPVGSPLSLECTVEGTSNPNLYWYRQAAGRGLQLLFYSVGIGQISSEVPQNLSASRPQDRQFILSSKKLLLSDSGFYLCAWSVLVGGGGGLIFGQGTRLTVV.